This T cell receptor beta chain was identified during a study of radiotherapy plus CTLA-4 blockade in lung cancer. Whole-study context: Of all patients, around 20% responded objectively and 25% to 35% showed disease control. Findings of the study overall: Early shifts in blood T cell clones, with interferon-beta, reportedly predicted response best. Peripheral blood showed expansion of tumor-derived TCR clones after radiotherapy and ipilimumab.

Comment on this clone: Antigen specificity is unknown.

This CDR3 spans 12 amino acids. Germline V gene data show CDR1 as SQVTM and CDR2 as ANQGSEA. After removal of 7 bases from V and 3 bases from J, the junction contained 5 bases not matched to a gene. Data came from immunoSEQ multiplex PCR; TCRdb stores just in-frame clones and leaves some out. The table has approximately 57,000 clones, approximately 82% seen once. The sequence came from a human donor with non-small cell lung cancer whose response to radiotherapy plus ipilimumab could not be evaluated. This sample comprised peripheral blood, obtained from a patient treated with radiotherapy plus ipilimumab. V gene TRBV29-1 combines with J gene TRBJ1-2; 7 positions agree with TRBD1. Here the CDR3 reads CSATGTDYGYTF. The CDR3 DNA sequence: TGCAGCGCTACCGGGACAGACTATGGCTACACCTTC.